These 24 T cell receptor beta chains share one sample of origin, sequenced in a study of a mutant IDH1 vaccine in newly diagnosed glioma. Some clones are missing from TCRdb's copy, which holds only in-frame ones; the method was immunoSEQ multiplex PCR. The table shows around 56,000 clones, with approximately 80% occurring only once. Time point noted: week 5, during vaccination. A 20-mer mutant IDH1 peptide at 300 ug was injected subcutaneously with topical imiquimod. What these receptors recognize is not known. The sequenced sample was PBMCs, obtained from a glioma patient whose treatment included an IDH1 peptide vaccine. These receptors came from a woman aged 18-29 years with glioma. Some clones in this sample may be carry-over from other donors' samples.

The chain employs TRBV7-4 and TRBJ2-5, with D possibly matching TRBD2 (6 bases). The ends were cut back, 5 bases at V and 1 base at J, with 11 bases in the middle. Germline V lookup: CDR1 SGHVT, CDR2 SQSDAQ. CDR3 size: 14 residues. The CDR3 region is CASSTPGGQETQYF. CDR3 in DNA: TGTGCCAGCAGCACCCCCGGGGGCCAAGAGACCCAGTACTTC.

The chain employs TRBV6-1 and TRBJ1-1; D ambiguous. Germline V gives CDR1 MNHNS, CDR2 SASEGT. Trimming removed 6 bases at V and 2 bases at J, with 13 bases between. The CDR3 spans 14 residues. DNA of the CDR3: TGTGCCAGCAGCCACGCCACCCTCAACACTGAAGCTTTCTTT. Its protein product is CASSHATLNTEAFF.

In its sample, this clone was seen once. V and J are TRBV21-1 and TRBJ1-2. TRBV21-1 is a pseudogene segment. The CDR3 has 13 residues. In DNA form, the CDR3 reads TGTGCCAGCAGGGGGACTTCGATGGGCGGCTACACCTTC. This gives the protein CASRGTSMGGYTF.

The chain employs TRBV9 and TRBJ1-1; D remains unclear. V lost 4 bases to trimming and J lost 1 base, with 11 bases between them. CDR3 size: 14 residues. The germline V gene has CDR1 SGDLS and CDR2 YYNGEE. The CDR3 DNA follows: TGTGCCAGCAGCTCAAGAACGGGGAACACTGAAGCTTTCTTT. It specifies CASSSRTGNTEAFF.

DNA of the CDR3: TGCGCCAGCAGCCAAGATGTCCAGGGGACGGACAATGAGCAGTTCTTC. It codes for CASSQDVQGTDNEQFF. This chain connects TRBV4-3 to TRBJ2-1; maybe TRBD1 (6 bases). V was pared by 0 bases and J by 5 bases, with 14 bases between. The CDR3 sequence is 16 residues long. Germline V lookup: CDR1 LGHNA, CDR2 YSLEER.

This clone is medium-sized. V gene TRBV5-1 combines with J gene TRBJ1-1; D gene uncertain. V lost 0 bases and J lost 1, with 7 bases in between. Per the germline V gene, CDR1 is SGHRS and CDR2 is YFSETQ. The CDR3 is 14 amino acids. For the CDR3, the DNA is TGCGCCAGCAGCTTGGCTTCAGCGAACACTGAAGCTTTCTTT. Translated: CASSLASANTEAFF. The full variable domain, rest sourced from reference TRBV5-1 and TRBJ1-1, is KAGVTQTPRYLIKTRGQQVTLSCSPISGHRSVSWYQQTPGQGLQFLFEYFSETQRNKGNFPGRFSGRQFSNSRSEMNVSTLELGDSALYLCASSLASANTEAFFGQGTRLTVV.

This clone was detected only a few times. The chain employs TRBV18 and TRBJ2-5; no clear D. The V end lost 1 base, the J end lost 5 bases, and 2 bases lay between the germline ends. CDR3 size: 11 residues. Germline V gene data show CDR1 as KGHSH and CDR2 as LQKENI. The chain's CDR3 is CASSPRETQYF. The CDR3 region has the DNA TGTGCCAGCTCACCACGCGAGACCCAGTACTTC.

This chain uses TRBV27 with TRBJ1-2; D is ambiguous. From germline, CDR1 is MNHEY and CDR2 SMNVEV (reference sequence). The CDR3 consists of 14 residues. V was clipped by 5 bases and J by 4 bases, with 14 bases between them. CDR3 protein: CASSPSGSLYGYTF. DNA for the CDR3: TGTGCCAGCAGTCCGTCAGGTTCCCTCTATGGCTACACCTTC.

The chain is built from TRBV4-1 and TRBJ2-7, with 7 bases aligning to TRBD1. CDR3 length: 14 residues. V was pared by 5 bases and J by 1 base, with 5 bases of the junction left unmatched. Germline CDR1 is MGHRA and CDR2 is YSYEKL. The CDR3 sequence is CASSRDSLSYEQYF. Written as DNA, the CDR3 is TGCGCCAGCAGCAGGGACAGTTTGTCCTACGAGCAGTACTTC.

The V gene is TRBV5-1, the J gene TRBJ2-7; 7 bases fit TRBD1. Germline CDR1 is SGHRS and CDR2 is YFSETQ. CDR3 length equals 13 residues. V shed 4 bases, J shed 2 bases, and the junction held 3 bases outside the gene matches. DNA of the CDR3: TGCGCCAGCAGCGGGGACAGTACCTACGAGCAGTACTTC. Translating gives CASSGDSTYEQYF.

The gene calls are TRBV19 and TRBJ2-1; no firm D call. Germline CDR1 and CDR2: LNHDA and SQIVND (reference sequence). Trimming stripped 0 bases from V and 5 bases from J, with 8 bases between. The CDR3 is 14 amino acids. The CDR3 bases are TGTGCCAGTAGTATAGATCGTGGGGACAATGAGCAGTTCTTC. It yields the protein CASSIDRGDNEQFF.

The chain couples TRBV10-3 to TRBJ2-7; D assignment may be TRBD1 or TRBD2 (5 bases each). The CDR3 has 16 residues. From germline, CDR1 is ENHRY and CDR2 SYGVKD. V was cut by 5 bases and J by 2 bases, with 19 bases left in between. CDR3 loop: CAISIGSGLAPYEQYF. The CDR3 coding sequence is TGTGCCATCAGTATAGGTTCGGGGCTAGCTCCCTACGAGCAGTACTTC.

The chain recombines TRBV9 with TRBJ2-7; 7 positions match TRBD2. The CDR3 sequence is 16 residues long. J was trimmed by 6 bases and V by 0 bases; bases with no gene match: 12. CDR1 is SGDLS, CDR2 YYNGEE, per germline. The CDR3 reads CASSVGASGGESEQYF. For the CDR3, the DNA is TGTGCCAGCAGCGTAGGGGCTAGCGGAGGGGAAAGCGAGCAGTACTTC.

This clone was seen once. CDR3 region: CASSVEGQGHEQFF. In DNA form, the CDR3 reads TGTGCCAGCAGTGTGGAGGGACAAGGACATGAGCAGTTCTTC. V is TRBV6-6 and J is TRBJ2-1; tentatively, D is TRBD1 or TRBD2 (6 bases each). With 5 bases removed from V and 8 bases from J, the gap between germline ends came to 16 bases. CDR1 is MNHNY and CDR2 is SVGAGI in the germline V gene (reference sequence). CDR3 size: 14 residues.

The chain carries TRBV30 and TRBJ1-1, with D perhaps matching TRBD1 (6 bases). Germline values: CDR1 GTSNPN, CDR2 SVGIG (reference sequence). The V end lost 3 bases, the J end lost 1 base, and 12 bases lay between the germline ends. This CDR3 is built from 14 residues. The CDR3 bases are TGTGCCTGGAGGAAGGGGGGGAGGAACACTGAAGCTTTCTTT. Translation: CAWRKGGRNTEAFF.

The gene calls are TRBV7-9 and TRBJ1-3, with D maybe TRBD1 (6 bases). Trimming cost V 2 bases and J 7 bases, with 12 bases left between them. Germline-derived CDR1 and CDR2 are SEHNR and FQNEAQ (reference sequence). The CDR3 consists of 14 residues. CDR3 DNA sequence: TGTGCCAGCAGCTTACTTTCACAGGGTAACACCATATATTTT. Encoded protein: CASSLLSQGNTIYF.

The J gene is TRBJ1-4, the V gene TRBV6-5; D perhaps matches TRBD1 (5 bases). The CDR3 sequence is 14 residues long. Trimming pared 5 bases from V and 5 bases from J, leaving 12 bases between. Germline CDR1 reads MNHEY; CDR2 reads SVGAGI. The CDR3 nucleotides are TGTGCCAGCAGTGCGGGACGGAGGAATGAAAAACTGTTTTTT. Amino acid sequence: CASSAGRRNEKLFF.

V and J are TRBV6-1 and TRBJ2-7; D is unresolved. The CDR3 has 14 amino acids. The germline gives CDR1 MNHNS, CDR2 SASEGT. Trimming took 4 bases from V and 0 from J, leaving 10 bases between them. The CDR3 protein is CASSALATSYEQYF. The DNA for the CDR3 is TGTGCCAGCAGTGCCTTAGCCACCTCCTACGAGCAGTACTTC.

This sequence joins TRBV7-9 and TRBJ1-1; TRBD1 is a possible D gene (6 bases). Trimming pared 5 bases from V and 6 bases from J, leaving 10 bases between. The CDR3 is 12 residues long. The germline V gene encodes CDR1 SEHNR and CDR2 FQNEAQ (reference sequence). Written as DNA, the CDR3 is TGTGCCAGCAGCACCCACAGGGCTGAAGCTTTCTTT. It is translated as CASSTHRAEAFF.

The V call is TRBV5-1, the J call TRBJ1-1; 8 bases agree with TRBD1. CDR3 size: 13 residues. CDR1 is SGHRS and CDR2 is YFSETQ in the germline V gene. With V trimmed by 5 bases and J by 11 bases, 11 bases remained unmatched. CDR3 in DNA: TGCGCCAGCAGTTACACAGGGGGATTGGGGGCTTTCTTT. The encoded protein is CASSYTGGLGAFF. Variable domain in full (rest from reference TRBV5-1 and TRBJ1-1): KAGVTQTPRYLIKTRGQQVTLSCSPISGHRSVSWYQQTPGQGLQFLFEYFSETQRNKGNFPGRFSGRQFSNSRSEMNVSTLELGDSALYLCASSYTGGLGAFFGQGTRLTVV.

This chain connects TRBV19 to TRBJ1-2, with D possibly matching TRBD1 (5 bases). CDR1 is LNHDA, CDR2 SQIVND, per germline (reference sequence). V was pared by 6 bases and J by 6 bases, with 17 bases between. The CDR3 loop spans 14 amino acids. The CDR3, as DNA: TGTGCCAGTAGCCTAGGGGCCAGGGAGGATGGCTACACCTTC. Amino acid sequence: CASSLGAREDGYTF.

This clone was detected once. V and J are TRBV10-1 and TRBJ2-5; 8 bases map to TRBD1. The V gene end was trimmed by 6 bases and the J gene end by 7 bases; junction bases not matched to a gene: 7. In germline, CDR1 is WNHNN, CDR2 SYGVQD (reference sequence). The CDR3 extends over 13 amino acids. CDR3 in DNA: TGCGCCAGCAGCGGACAGGGAGTGGGGACCCAGTACTTC. This gives the protein CASSGQGVGTQYF.

The gene calls are TRBV15 and TRBJ1-2, with TRBD1 matching over 8 bases. The V and J ends lost 0 bases and 5 bases, in that order; junction bases with no gene match: 5. This CDR3 comprises 15 residues. Per germline, CDR1 LNHNV and CDR2 YYDKDF (reference sequence). Here the CDR3 DNA reads TGTGCCACCAGCAGAGATTGGCAGGGGGCGTATGGCTACACCTTC. It yields the protein CATSRDWQGAYGYTF.

The V and J genes are TRBV4-1 and TRBJ1-2; 10 bases match TRBD1. The CDR3 has 16 residues. CDR1 MGHRA and CDR2 YSYEKL come from the germline V gene. After removal of 1 base from V and 2 bases from J, the junction contained 4 bases not matched to a gene. CDR3 loop: CASSQVWGQGNYGYTF. CDR3 in DNA: TGCGCCAGCAGCCAAGTTTGGGGACAGGGGAACTATGGCTACACCTTC.